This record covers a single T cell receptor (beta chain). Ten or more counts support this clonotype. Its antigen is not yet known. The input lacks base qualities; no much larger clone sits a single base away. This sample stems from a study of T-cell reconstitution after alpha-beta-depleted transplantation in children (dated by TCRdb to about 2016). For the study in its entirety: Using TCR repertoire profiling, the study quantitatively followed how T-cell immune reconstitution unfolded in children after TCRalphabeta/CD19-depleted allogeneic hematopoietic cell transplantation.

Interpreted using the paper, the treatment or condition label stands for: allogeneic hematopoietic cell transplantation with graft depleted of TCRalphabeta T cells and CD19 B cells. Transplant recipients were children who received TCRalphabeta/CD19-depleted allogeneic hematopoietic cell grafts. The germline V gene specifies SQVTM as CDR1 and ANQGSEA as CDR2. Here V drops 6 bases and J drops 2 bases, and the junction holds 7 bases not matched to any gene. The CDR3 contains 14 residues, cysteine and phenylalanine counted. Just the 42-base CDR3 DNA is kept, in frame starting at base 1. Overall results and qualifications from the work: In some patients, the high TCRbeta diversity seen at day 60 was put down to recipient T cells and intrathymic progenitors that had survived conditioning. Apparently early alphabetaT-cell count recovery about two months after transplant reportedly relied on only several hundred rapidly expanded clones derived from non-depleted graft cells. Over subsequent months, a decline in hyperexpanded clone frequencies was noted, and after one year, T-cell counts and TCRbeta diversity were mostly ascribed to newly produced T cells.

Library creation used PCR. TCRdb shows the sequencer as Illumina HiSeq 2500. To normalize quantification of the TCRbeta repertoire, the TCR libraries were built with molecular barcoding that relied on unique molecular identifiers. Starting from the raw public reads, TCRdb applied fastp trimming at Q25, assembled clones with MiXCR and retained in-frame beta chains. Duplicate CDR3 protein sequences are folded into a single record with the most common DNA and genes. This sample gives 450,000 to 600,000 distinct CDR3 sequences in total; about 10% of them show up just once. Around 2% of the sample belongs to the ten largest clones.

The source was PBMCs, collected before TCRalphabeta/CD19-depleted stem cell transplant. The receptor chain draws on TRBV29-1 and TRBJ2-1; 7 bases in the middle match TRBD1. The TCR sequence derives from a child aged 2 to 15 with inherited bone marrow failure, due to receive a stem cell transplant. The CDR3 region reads CSVGKGTAYNEQFF. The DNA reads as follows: TGCAGCGTAGGGAAGGGGACAGCCTACAATGAGCAGTTCTTC.